Below are 17 T cell receptor beta chains sequenced from a single sample in a study of blood T cell repertoires in COVID-19. Data came from immunoSEQ multiplex PCR; TCRdb stores just in-frame clones and leaves some out. Found here are about 100,000 clones, about 92% of them singletons; the top ten hold around 6%. The sequencing input was peripheral blood. The source is a man between 50 and 59 years old with active COVID-19.

The chain has TRBV4-2 and TRBJ2-1; 10 bases fit TRBD2. The CDR3 sequence is 14 residues long. Germline V gene sequence: CDR1 LGHNA, CDR2 YNFKEQ. With 4 bases clipped from V and 7 bases from J, the junction kept 4 bases outside the gene matches. The CDR3 loop reads CASSPSGSYNEQFF. The CDR3 bases are TGTGCCAGCAGCCCTAGCGGGAGTTATAATGAGCAGTTCTTC.

The rearrangement uses TRBV2 and TRBJ2-3; TRBD2 matches 7 bases. CDR1 and CDR2 (germline): SNHLY, FYNNEI. The CDR3 covers 16 residues. V shed 7 bases, J shed 1 base, and the junction held 11 bases outside the gene matches. The CDR3: CASTSARSGGTDTQYF. Written as DNA, the CDR3 is TGTGCCAGCACTTCAGCGAGAAGCGGGGGCACAGATACGCAGTATTTT.

V and J are TRBV9 and TRBJ1-2; D perhaps matches TRBD1 (5 bases). CDR1 is SGDLS and CDR2 is YYNGEE in the germline V gene. V lost 2 bases and J lost 8, with 19 bases in between. CDR3 size: 15 residues. Written as DNA, the CDR3 is TGTGCCAGCAGCGTCGCGGGGGGAGGCCCCGGGGGCTACACCTTC. Translation gives CASSVAGGGPGGYTF. Supplemented by reference TRBV9 and TRBJ1-2, the full variable domain reads DSGVTQTPKHLITATGQRVTLRCSPRSGDLSVYWYQQSLDQGLQFLIQYYNGEERAKGNILERFSAQQFPDLHSELNLSSLELGDSALYFCASSVAGGGPGGYTFGSGTRLTVV.

This rearrangement joins TRBV4-2 to TRBJ1-4; TRBD1 agrees at 7 bases. This CDR3 is 15 amino acids long. The germline CDR1 and CDR2 sequences are LGHNA and YNFKEQ. V was clipped by 0 bases and J by 7 bases; unmatched bases: 5. CDR3 residues: CASSQEGRGFEKLFF. DNA for the CDR3: TGTGCCAGCAGCCAAGAAGGCAGGGGGTTTGAAAAACTGTTTTTT.

This clone was seen a few times. This chain joins TRBV15 and TRBJ2-7; 10 positions match TRBD2. The trim removed 0 bases at V and 6 bases at J, leaving 20 bases unmatched. CDR3 size: 20 residues. The germline V gene has CDR1 LNHNV and CDR2 YYDKDF (reference sequence). The CDR3 reads CATSRDPGDGLAGERAEQYF. The CDR3 DNA sequence: TGTGCCACCAGCAGAGACCCTGGAGATGGGCTAGCGGGAGAACGGGCCGAGCAGTACTTC.

The genes are TRBV3-1 (or the pseudogene TRBV3-2) and TRBJ2-3; 8 bases fit TRBD2. Looked up from germline, CDR1 is LGHDT and CDR2 is YNNKEL (reference sequence). V lost 0 bases, J lost 6 bases, and 11 bases stayed unmatched. CDR3 length equals 17 residues. The DNA of the CDR3 is TGTGCCAGCAGCCAAGATCATCCCCCTAGCGGGTCGGATACGCAGTATTTT. Translation gives CASSQDHPPSGSDTQYF.

The chain has TRBV5-1 and TRBJ2-2; 7 nucleotides line up with TRBD2. With V trimmed by 5 bases and J by 3 bases, 7 bases remained unmatched. Germline CDR1 and CDR2: SGHRS and YFSETQ. The CDR3 is made up of 15 amino acids. The CDR3 region is CASRTSPRDTGELFF. The CDR3 DNA follows: TGCGCCAGCAGGACTAGCCCGAGGGACACCGGGGAGCTGTTTTTT.

The V and J genes are TRBV9 and TRBJ2-7, with 11 bases that match TRBD2. CDR1 and CDR2 from the germline V gene are SGDLS and YYNGEE. The CDR3 contains 16 residues. The junction had 7 bases not matched to a gene; V was cut back by 3 bases and J by 2 bases. The CDR3 DNA reads as TGTGCCAGCAGCGGAGGAGGGACTAGCGGTACCTACGAGCAGTACTTC. This encodes CASSGGGTSGTYEQYF.

The V call is TRBV9, the J call TRBJ2-1; 7 nucleotides align to TRBD2. The CDR3 totals 17 residues. Germline lookup yields CDR1 SGDLS and CDR2 YYNGEE. The V segment lost 2 bases and the J segment 2 bases; nucleotides outside the gene matches: 10. CDR3 nucleotides: TGTGCCAGCAGCGTTGGGCGGGAGATTAGGCCCTACAATGAGCAGTTCTTC. Translated, it gives CASSVGREIRPYNEQFF.

The gene calls are TRBV5-1 and TRBJ2-1; D unclear. The CDR3 runs to 16 residues. Germline CDR1 and CDR2: SGHRS and YFSETQ. Deletions cut 2 bases from V and 0 bases from J, with 12 bases between. The chain's CDR3 is CASSFQISSSYNEQFF. DNA of the CDR3: TGCGCCAGCAGCTTTCAAATTTCGAGCTCCTACAATGAGCAGTTCTTC. The full variable domain, completed using reference TRBV5-1 and TRBJ2-1, is KAGVTQTPRYLIKTRGQQVTLSCSPISGHRSVSWYQQTPGQGLQFLFEYFSETQRNKGNFPGRFSGRQFSNSRSEMNVSTLELGDSALYLCASSFQISSSYNEQFFGPGTRLTVL.

The chain carries TRBV5-1 and TRBJ2-2; D is possibly TRBD1 (5 bases). V shed 4 bases and J shed 0 bases, with 10 bases lying between them. This CDR3 is 15 amino acids long. From germline, CDR1 is SGHRS and CDR2 YFSETQ. CDR3 DNA sequence: TGCGCCAGCAGCGTTGACAGACCGAACACCGGGGAGCTGTTTTTT. Translated: CASSVDRPNTGELFF.

The chain combines TRBV12-3 or TRBV12-4 with TRBJ2-7; the D is unclear. V was cut by 1 base and J by 5 bases, with 6 bases left in between. The CDR3 spans 12 residues. CDR3 loop: CASSLGLDEQYF. CDR3 DNA: TGTGCCAGCAGTTTAGGGCTGGACGAGCAGTACTTC.

This chain links TRBV11-2 with TRBJ2-1, with 7 positions matching TRBD2. The CDR3 sequence is 13 residues long. The V gene end was trimmed by 1 base and the J gene end by 15 bases; junction bases not matched to a gene: 9. The V gene's germline CDR1 is SGHAT and CDR2 FQNNGV. In DNA, the CDR3 is TGTGCCAGCAGCTTAGTCTTGGCTAGCGGACCGTTCTTC. This encodes CASSLVLASGPFF. Complete variable domain (other parts from reference TRBV11-2 and TRBJ2-1): EAGVAQSPRYKIIEKRQSVAFWCNPISGHATLYWYQQILGQGPKLLIQFQNNGVVDDSQLPKDRFSAERLKGVDSTLKIQPAKLEDSAVYLCASSLVLASGPFFGPGTRLTVL.

The J gene is TRBJ1-6, the V gene TRBV7-2; weak D call: TRBD1 (6 bases). The CDR3 contains 16 residues. Germline CDR1 is SGHTA and CDR2 is FQGNSA. V was shortened by 0 bases and J by 7 bases, with 13 bases between the two germline ends. The CDR3, as DNA: TGTGCCAGCAGCTTAGCGATCCGGGACACAAATTCACCCCTCCACTTT. Translating it yields CASSLAIRDTNSPLHF.

The chain links TRBV5-8 to TRBJ2-7, with a tentative D call TRBD2 (5 bases). V gave up 4 bases and J gave up 3 bases, with 11 bases separating them. This CDR3 contains 13 residues. CDR1 and CDR2 from the germline V gene are SGHTS and YDEGEE. The CDR3 is CASSPPGNYEQYF. CDR3 nucleotide sequence: TGTGCCAGCAGCCCTCCGGGGAACTACGAGCAGTACTTC.

V usage is TRBV28 and J usage is TRBJ2-2; possibly TRBD1 for D (5 bases). The CDR3 extends over 15 amino acids. Per germline, CDR1 MDHEN and CDR2 SYDVKM. Trimming removed 10 bases from V and 5 bases from J, with 20 bases in between. CDR3 sequence: CATLGAVLRTGELFF. In DNA, the CDR3 is TGTGCCACCCTAGGGGCGGTTTTACGAACCGGGGAGCTGTTTTTT.

V usage is TRBV19 and J usage is TRBJ1-6; no firm D call. The germline gives CDR1 LNHDA, CDR2 SQIVND (reference sequence). The V and J ends lost 3 bases and 10 bases respectively, with 13 bases between them. This CDR3 is built from 14 residues. In DNA form, the CDR3 reads TGTGCCAGTAGTATGCCGGGAGCGGGGTCACCCCTCCACTTT. Translation gives CASSMPGAGSPLHF.